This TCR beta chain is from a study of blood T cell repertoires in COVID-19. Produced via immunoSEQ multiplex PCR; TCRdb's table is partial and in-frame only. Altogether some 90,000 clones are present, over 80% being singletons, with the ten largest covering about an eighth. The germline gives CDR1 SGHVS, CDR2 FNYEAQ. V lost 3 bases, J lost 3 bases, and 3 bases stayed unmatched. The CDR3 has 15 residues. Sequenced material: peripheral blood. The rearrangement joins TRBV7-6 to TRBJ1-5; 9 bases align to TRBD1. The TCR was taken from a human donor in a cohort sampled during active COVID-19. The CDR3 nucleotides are TGTGCCAGCAGCTTCGGGACAGGGAACAATCAGCCCCAGCATTTT. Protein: CASSFGTGNNQPQHF.